What follows are 3 T cell receptor beta chains derived from one specimen sequenced in a study of blood T cell repertoires in COVID-19. Sequencing used immunoSEQ multiplex PCR; TCRdb keeps in-frame clones, though not all of them. The sample carries approximately 240,000 clones, approximately 83% recorded once. Sequencing used peripheral blood. These receptors originate from a human donor in a cohort sampled during active COVID-19.

J is TRBJ2-5 and V is TRBV5-1; no firm D call. CDR1 is SGHRS, CDR2 YFSETQ, per germline. Trimming took 1 base from V and 4 from J, leaving 14 bases between them. There are 15 residues in the CDR3. The CDR3 sequence: CASSLISVAIETQYF. CDR3 DNA sequence: TGCGCCAGCAGCTTGATTTCAGTAGCTATAGAGACCCAGTACTTC.

The chain couples TRBV12-3 or TRBV12-4 to TRBJ1-1; 7 bases fit TRBD1. This CDR3 is 13 amino acids long. V dropped 3 bases and J dropped 7; count of bases not matched to a gene: 5. The CDR3 protein is CASSFTGDGEAFF. In DNA form, the CDR3 reads TGTGCCAGCAGTTTCACAGGGGACGGTGAAGCTTTCTTT.

The chain links TRBV10-1 to TRBJ2-3; D ambiguous. CDR1 is WNHNN, CDR2 SYGVQD, per germline (reference sequence). V was pared by 6 bases and J by 2 bases, with 12 bases between. The CDR3 is made up of 14 amino acids. The CDR3 spells CASSGPLATDTQYF. CDR3 in DNA: TGCGCCAGCAGCGGCCCGTTAGCCACAGATACGCAGTATTTT.